This entry lists 18 T cell receptor beta chains sequenced from one sample in a study of cytomegalovirus exposure and HLA in healthy donors. 13 Jbeta primers and 60 Vbeta primers were used for the PCR. Sequencing used immunoSEQ multiplex PCR; TCRdb keeps in-frame clones, though not all of them. This sample's clone table lists fewer than 150,000 clones. Sequencing used PBMCs. The origin of the receptors is a man in his forties or fifties in good health and CMV-seronegative.

J is TRBJ2-4 and V is TRBV7-8; tentative D call: TRBD2 (8 bases). Germline V gene lookup returns CDR1 SGHVS and CDR2 FQNEAQ. V was pared by 5 bases and J by 10 bases, with 27 bases between. There are 17 residues in the CDR3. The CDR3 DNA reads as TGTGCCAGCAGCACCTCCCCGAGACAGGGCCGGGGGGGAATTCAGTACTTC. It specifies CASSTSPRQGRGGIQYF.

The rearrangement joins TRBV19 to TRBJ1-1, with 11 nucleotides matching TRBD1. CDR1 is LNHDA and CDR2 is SQIVND in the germline V gene (reference sequence). J gave up 1 base and V 1 base, and 8 bases lay outside the gene matches. The CDR3 totals 18 residues. CDR3 DNA: TGTGCCAGTAGTATAGCTGGACAGGGGGCCCCCAAGAACACTGAAGCTTTCTTT. It codes for CASSIAGQGAPKNTEAFF.

The V gene is TRBV15, the J gene TRBJ2-4; weak D call: TRBD1 (6 bases). The CDR3 is made up of 18 amino acids. The germline V gene encodes CDR1 LNHNV and CDR2 YYDKDF (reference sequence). The V gene lost 1 base and the J gene lost 3 bases, with 19 bases spanning the gap. In nucleotides, the CDR3 is TGTGCCACCAGCAGAGTAGGGGGAATAGCGATAGGCAAAAACATTCAGTACTTC. The encoded protein is CATSRVGGIAIGKNIQYF.

The chain carries TRBV11-2 and TRBJ2-3; D remains ambiguous. Looked up from germline, CDR1 is SGHAT and CDR2 is FQNNGV. Trimming took off 0 bases at V and 5 bases at J, with 9 bases between the two ends. The CDR3 runs 14 residues. The CDR3 DNA reads as TGTGCCAGCAGCTTAGATGGCGGAGAAGATACGCAGTATTTT. Its protein product is CASSLDGGEDTQYF.

The rearrangement links TRBV10-3 to TRBJ1-1; 8 positions agree with TRBD1. With 3 bases clipped from V and 5 bases from J, the junction kept 5 bases outside the gene matches. From germline, CDR1 is ENHRY and CDR2 SYGVKD. CDR3 size: 14 residues. CDR3 loop: CAISDGTGGTEAFF. The CDR3 coding sequence is TGTGCCATCAGTGACGGGACAGGCGGGACTGAAGCTTTCTTT.

V is TRBV7-2 and J is TRBJ1-1; D is undetermined. Between the trimmed V and J ends, which lost 1 base and 2 bases, there was a span of 8 bases. CDR3 length: 14 residues. Germline V gene data show CDR1 as SGHTA and CDR2 as FQGNSA. This CDR3 is CASSLEAVNTEAFF. CDR3 DNA sequence: TGTGCCAGCAGCTTAGAGGCGGTTAACACTGAAGCTTTCTTT.

The chain is built from TRBV29-1 and TRBJ1-2, with 12 bases that match TRBD1. CDR1 is SQVTM and CDR2 is ANQGSEA in the germline V gene. CDR3 length equals 12 residues. The V gene end was trimmed by 7 bases and the J gene end by 7 bases; junction bases not matched to a gene: 4. CDR3 in DNA: TGCAGCGGTGGGACAGGGGGCGGTGGCTACACCTTC. Its translation: CSGGTGGGGYTF. The variable domain in full, completed from reference TRBV29-1 and TRBJ1-2, reads SAVISQKPSRDICQRGTSLTIQCQVDSQVTMMFWYRQQPGQSLTLIATANQGSEATYESGFVIDKFPISRPNLTFSTLTVSNMSPEDSSIYLCSGGTGGGGYTFGSGTRLTVV.

V is TRBV4-3 and J is TRBJ1-2; the D is unclear. Trimming removed 0 bases at V and 0 bases at J, with 8 bases between. The germline V gene encodes CDR1 LGHNA and CDR2 YSLEER. The CDR3 contains 15 residues. The CDR3 DNA is TGCGCCAGCAGCCAAGATCGTACAGCTAACTATGGCTACACCTTC. Amino acids: CASSQDRTANYGYTF.

The chain links TRBV5-1 to TRBJ2-7, with D possibly TRBD1 on 6 matching bases. CDR1 and CDR2 from the germline V gene are SGHRS and YFSETQ. The CDR3 is 14 amino acids. V was cut by 5 bases and J by 5 bases, with 17 bases left in between. In DNA form, the CDR3 reads TGCGCCAGCAGTCTACCACAGGGAAAGAACGAGCAGTACTTC. Amino acid sequence: CASSLPQGKNEQYF.

V usage is TRBV20-1 and J usage is TRBJ1-2; no reliable D call. The CDR3 spans 10 residues. Trimming took 2 bases from V and 7 from J, leaving 5 bases between them. Germline V gene lookup returns CDR1 DFQATT and CDR2 SNEGSKA (reference sequence). The CDR3 DNA is TGCAGTGCTAGAACAGTTGGCTACACCTTC. Its translation is CSARTVGYTF.

The chain links TRBV18 to TRBJ1-2; 8 bases fit TRBD1. With 3 bases clipped from V and 4 bases from J, the junction kept 7 bases outside the gene matches. The CDR3 contains 15 residues. CDR1 KGHSH and CDR2 LQKENI come from the germline V gene. The CDR3 nucleotides read TGTGCCAGCTCACCGGGGACAGGTGGGGCCTATGGCTACACCTTC. This translates into CASSPGTGGAYGYTF.

This chain uses TRBV7-2 with TRBJ1-1; the D gene is possibly TRBD1 (6 bases). Trimming left V 1 base short and J 8 bases short, with 11 bases between. The CDR3 loop spans 13 amino acids. Germline V gene data show CDR1 as SGHTA and CDR2 as FQGNSA. The CDR3 DNA reads TGTGCCAGCAGCTTAGACGGGACAATGGAAGCTTTCTTT. It encodes CASSLDGTMEAFF. Using reference TRBV7-2 and TRBJ1-1 for the parts outside the CDR3, the full variable domain is GAGVSQSPSNKVTEKGKDVELRCDPISGHTALYWYRQSLGQGLEFLIYFQGNSAPDKSGLPSDRFSAERTGGSVSTLTIQRTQQEDSAVYLCASSLDGTMEAFFGQGTRLTVV.

J is TRBJ1-2 and V is TRBV7-3; D is ambiguous. V dropped 2 bases and J dropped 3 bases, with 7 bases sitting between them. The CDR3 is 13 amino acids. CDR1 SGHTA and CDR2 FQGTGA come from the germline V gene. CDR3 DNA: TGTGCCAGCAGCTTAGCAGGCGACTATGGCTACACCTTC. It translates to CASSLAGDYGYTF.

CDR3 sequence reads: CARSPGAGENSPLHF. CDR3 bases: TGTGCCAGAAGCCCCGGGGCAGGGGAGAATTCACCCCTCCACTTT. V gene TRBV5-3 combines with J gene TRBJ1-6; perhaps TRBD1 as D (6 bases). TRBV5-3 is an ORF; its function is uncertain. V was trimmed by 4 bases and J by 7 bases, leaving 15 bases between them. This CDR3 contains 15 residues.

V is TRBV4-3 and J is TRBJ1-1; no clear D gene. The CDR3 loop spans 15 amino acids. V was cut by 0 bases and J by 1 base, with 9 bases left in between. Per the germline V gene, CDR1 is LGHNA and CDR2 is YSLEER. DNA for the CDR3: TGCGCCAGCAGCCAAGATGCGTCAGGGAACACTGAAGCTTTCTTT. Translation: CASSQDASGNTEAFF.

This rearrangement joins TRBV6-5 to TRBJ1-5; TRBD1 might be the D (6 bases). The germline V and J ends were trimmed by 8 bases and 9 bases, with 17 bases remaining between them. There are 13 residues in the CDR3. Germline CDR1 reads MNHEY; CDR2 reads SVGAGI. The CDR3 nucleotides are TGTGCCAGCTCGGCTGCAGGGGTTGGGCCCCAGCATTTT. Amino acids: CASSAAGVGPQHF.

The chain joins TRBV4-2 to TRBJ2-5, with a possible D match to TRBD1 (6 bases). The CDR3 is made up of 15 amino acids. CDR1 is LGHNA, CDR2 YNFKEQ, per germline. The V end lost 4 bases, the J end lost 3 bases, and 15 bases lay between the germline ends. CDR3 in DNA: TGTGCCAGCAGCCGGACCGGACAGAAAGAAGAGACCCAGTACTTC. Its translation is CASSRTGQKEETQYF.

The gene calls are TRBV5-3 and TRBJ2-5; TRBD2 matches 8 bases. TRBV5-3 is placed among ORFs of uncertain function. This CDR3 is built from 13 residues. V was clipped by 4 bases and J by 3 bases; unmatched bases: 2. The CDR3 loop is CARSISGEETQYF. Written as DNA, the CDR3 is TGTGCCAGAAGCATTAGCGGGGAAGAGACCCAGTACTTC.